This TCR beta chain was obtained from a study of identical twins. Whole-study results and caveats: For cord blood, abundant beta clonotypes had fewer insertions, unlike memory repertoires, which showed none.

TCRdb used MiXCR to reprocess the 5' RACE reads, holding one entry per CDR3 protein. The sample records about 200,000 distinct CDR3 sequences, roughly 10% being singletons. Deletions cut 6 bases from V and 0 bases from J, with 18 bases between. CDR3 length: 17 amino acids. Germline CDR1 reads MDHEN; CDR2 reads SYDVKM. Remarks on this clonotype: Its target is unknown.

Sequencing was done on a sample of memory T cells sorted from blood. The receptor was isolated from a man aged 45-65 years in good health. The chain uses TRBV28 and TRBJ2-1; D may correspond to TRBD1 or TRBD2 (5 bases each). The CDR3 nucleotides read TGTGCCAGCAGGACCGATACCGGGACCGACTCCTACAATGAGCAGTTCTTC. This sequence encodes CASRTDTGTDSYNEQFF.